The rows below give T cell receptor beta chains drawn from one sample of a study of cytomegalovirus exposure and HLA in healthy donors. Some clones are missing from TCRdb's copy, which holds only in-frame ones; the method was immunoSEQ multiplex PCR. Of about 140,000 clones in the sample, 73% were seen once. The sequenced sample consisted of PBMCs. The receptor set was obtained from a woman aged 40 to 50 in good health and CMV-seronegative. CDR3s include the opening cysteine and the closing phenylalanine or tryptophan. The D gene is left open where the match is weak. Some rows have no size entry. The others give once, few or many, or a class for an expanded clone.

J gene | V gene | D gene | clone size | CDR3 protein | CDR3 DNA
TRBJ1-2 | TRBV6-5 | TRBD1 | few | CAISTGGGGYTF | TGTGCCATCTCTACAGGGGGCGGTGGCTACACCTTC
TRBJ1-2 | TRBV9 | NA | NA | CASRSGGNNYGYTF | TGTGCCAGCAGGTCGGGGGGGAACAACTATGGCTACACCTTC
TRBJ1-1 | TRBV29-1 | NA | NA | CSVKFGEQNTEAFF | TGCAGCGTGAAGTTCGGGGAACAGAACACTGAAGCTTTCTTT
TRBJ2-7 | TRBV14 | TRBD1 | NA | CASSHLGDRVEEQYF | TGTGCCAGCAGCCATCTAGGGGACAGGGTTGAGGAGCAGTACTTC
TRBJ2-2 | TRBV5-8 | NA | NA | CAIAEAGELFF | TGTGCCATCGCGGAGGCCGGGGAGCTGTTTTTT
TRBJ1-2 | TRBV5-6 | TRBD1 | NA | CASSFDRGRNYGYTF | TGTGCCAGCAGCTTTGACAGGGGGCGTAACTATGGCTACACCTTC
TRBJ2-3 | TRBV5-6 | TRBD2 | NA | CASSFPTSGTDTQYF | TGTGCCAGCAGCTTCCCTACTAGCGGCACAGATACGCAGTATTTT
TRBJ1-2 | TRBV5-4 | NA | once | CASSPASTGYGYTF | TGTGCCAGCAGCCCGGCTAGTACAGGCTATGGCTACACCTTC
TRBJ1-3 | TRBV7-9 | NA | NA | CASSLGSSGNTIYF | TGTGCCAGCAGCTTGGGCAGCTCTGGAAACACCATATATTTT
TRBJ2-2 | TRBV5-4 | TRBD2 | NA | CASSLAPAGAGELFF | TGTGCCAGCAGCTTGGCCCCAGCGGGGGCCGGGGAGCTGTTTTTT
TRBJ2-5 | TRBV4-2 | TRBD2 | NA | CASSQDPRAGRAVETQYF | TGTGCCAGCAGCCAAGACCCACGGGCGGGGAGGGCGGTAGAGACCCAGTACTTC
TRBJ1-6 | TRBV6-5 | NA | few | CASSYEVRSPLHF | TGTGCCAGCAGTTATGAGGTCCGGTCACCCCTCCACTTT
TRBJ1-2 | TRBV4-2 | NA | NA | CASSPDRNYGYTF | TGTGCCAGCAGCCCGGACAGAAACTATGGCTACACCTTC
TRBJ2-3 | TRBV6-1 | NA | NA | CASSDSPISTDTQYF | TGTGCCAGCAGTGATAGCCCGATTAGCACAGATACGCAGTATTTT
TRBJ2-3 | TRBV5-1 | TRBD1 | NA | CASSSSRTGGTDTQYF | TGCGCCAGCAGCTCGTCCCGAACAGGGGGCACAGATACGCAGTATTTT
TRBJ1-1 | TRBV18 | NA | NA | CASSPLALFVRGKGDTEAFF | TGTGCCAGCTCACCATTGGCCCTATTTGTAAGGGGTAAGGGGGACACTGAAGCTTTCTTT